This is a list of T cell receptor beta chains from one sample in a study of cytomegalovirus exposure and HLA in healthy donors. Generated by immunoSEQ multiplex PCR, the TCRdb table keeps only in-frame clones and is missing some. The data contain 160,000 or so clones, over 70% of them singletons. The specimen was PBMCs. The receptors here all came from a man between 18 and 35 years old in good health and CMV-seropositive. Each CDR3 is given with its conserved first and last residue. A D gene is named only where the DNA matches it firmly. Some rows mark clone size as missing; the rest say once, few, many or name a class of expanded clone.

>.|TRBV9|.|TRBJ2-7
CASSVGGTVSYEQYF
TGTGCCAGCAGCGTAGGAGGAACGGTCTCCTACGAGCAGTACTTC
>.|TRBV5-1|TRBD1|TRBJ1-5
CASSQRQGCNQPQHF
TGCGCCAGCAGCCAACGACAGGGTTGCAATCAGCCCCAGCATTTT
>.|TRBV4-1|.|TRBJ2-7
CASSRASNYEQYF
TGCGCCAGCAGCCGGGCCTCCAATTACGAGCAGTACTTC
>.|TRBV19|TRBD1|TRBJ1-1
CASRSETGGAGTEAFF
TGTGCCAGTAGGTCCGAAACAGGGGGCGCGGGCACTGAAGCTTTCTTT
>.|TRBV6-1|.|TRBJ2-1
CASSEVTARGEQFF
TGTGCCAGCAGTGAAGTTACGGCCAGGGGAGAGCAGTTCTTC
>once|TRBV10-1|TRBD1|TRBJ2-1
CASSPGTVPSYNEQFF
TGCGCCAGCAGTCCCGGGACAGTGCCCTCCTACAATGAGCAGTTCTTC
>.|TRBV5-1|.|TRBJ1-2
CASSLEAGNSGYTF
TGCGCCAGCAGCTTGGAGGCAGGAAACTCTGGCTACACCTTC
>few|TRBV10-3|.|TRBJ2-6
CAISVGGPFSGANVLTF
TGTGCCATCAGTGTGGGAGGTCCTTTCTCTGGGGCCAACGTCCTGACTTTC
>.|TRBV27|.|TRBJ1-3
CASSLSGESSGNTIYF
TGTGCCAGCAGTTTATCGGGAGAGAGCTCTGGAAACACCATATATTTT
>.|TRBV7-8|TRBD2|TRBJ2-7
CASRIGLAESYEQYF
TGTGCCAGCAGAATTGGACTAGCGGAGAGCTACGAGCAGTACTTC
>.|TRBV7-8|TRBD1|TRBJ1-5
CASSAGTGGNRQPQHF
TGTGCCAGCAGCGCAGGGACAGGGGGAAATCGACAGCCCCAGCATTTT
>once|TRBV4-1|TRBD1|TRBJ1-1
CASSQDHRDRGWLAFF
TGCGCCAGCAGCCAAGATCATCGGGACAGGGGGTGGTTGGCTTTCTTT
>once|TRBV5-1|.|TRBJ1-3
CASSHGDLGGNTIYF
TGCGCCAGCAGCCACGGGGATCTCGGAGGAAACACCATATATTTT
>.|TRBV25-1|TRBD1|TRBJ1-1
CASSRTGDITEAFF
TGTGCCAGCAGCCGGACAGGGGATATAACTGAAGCTTTCTTT
>.|TRBV9|.|TRBJ1-3
CASSVATAGRSSGNTIYF
TGTGCCAGCAGCGTAGCTACTGCGGGACGGAGCTCTGGAAACACCATATATTTT
>.|TRBV7-7|TRBD1|TRBJ2-5
CASSSDRQETQYF
TGTGCCAGCAGCTCGGACAGGCAAGAGACCCAGTACTTC
>.|TRBV27|.|TRBJ2-1
CASSLASGSSYNEQFF
TGTGCCAGCAGTTTGGCCAGCGGAAGCTCCTACAATGAGCAGTTCTTC
>.|TRBV5-1|.|TRBJ1-1
CASSLDQGRNAEAFF
TGCGCCAGCAGCTTGGATCAGGGGCGTAATGCTGAAGCTTTCTTT
>.|TRBV5-6|TRBD1|TRBJ1-4
CASSPQTGASEKLFF
TGTGCCAGCAGCCCTCAGACAGGGGCCTCTGAAAAACTGTTTTTT
>.|TRBV27|.|TRBJ2-3
CASSLSGAVYTQYF
TGTGCCAGCAGTTTATCTGGGGCTGTATATACGCAGTATTTT
>.|TRBV14|TRBD2|TRBJ2-3
CASSQGAGGRTDTQYF
TGTGCCAGCAGCCAAGGAGCGGGGGGAAGGACAGATACGCAGTATTTT
>.|TRBV9|.|TRBJ2-5
CASSTGTVEGETQYF
TGTGCCAGCAGCACCGGGACCGTGGAGGGAGAGACCCAGTACTTC
>.|TRBV15|.|TRBJ2-7
CATSEEGGYEQYF
TGTGCCACCAGCGAGGAGGGCGGGTACGAGCAGTACTTC
>.|TRBV5-1|TRBD1|TRBJ1-1
CASSLGQGIEAFF
TGCGCCAGCAGCTTAGGACAGGGGATTGAAGCTTTCTTT
>once|TRBV9|.|TRBJ1-2
CASSLSNYGYTF
TGTGCCAGCAGCCTTTCTAACTATGGCTACACCTTC
>.|TRBV7-9|.|TRBJ2-1
CASTGLSPNEQFF
TGTGCCAGCACAGGGTTGAGTCCGAATGAGCAGTTCTTC
>.|TRBV9|TRBD1|TRBJ2-1
CASSSGTGYNEQFF
TGTGCCAGCAGCTCCGGGACAGGATACAATGAGCAGTTCTTC
>.|TRBV25-1|.|TRBJ1-2
CASSEFGGSYGYTF
TGTGCCAGCAGTGAATTTGGGGGGTCCTATGGCTACACCTTC
>.|TRBV6-5|TRBD2|TRBJ2-3
CASSRVAGGLGTQYF
TGTGCCAGCAGTAGGGTAGCGGGGGGGCTGGGTACGCAGTATTTT